The rows below give T cell receptor beta chains drawn from one sample of a study of human T cells and chemical hapten exposure. TCRdb reanalysed the RACE reads using MiXCR and keeps one entry per CDR3 protein. The repertoire holds some 120,000 distinct CDR3 sequences, with around 8.3% as singletons. Sequenced: whole blood. The receptors derive from a male donor in good health. Some clones in this sample may be carry-over from other donors' samples. Both conserved end residues are part of each CDR3. Fields, in order: V gene, J gene, CDR3 protein.

TRBV2,TRBJ1-1,CARGVGLGTEAFF
TRBV20-1,TRBJ2-7,CSARAILAGGPYEQYF
TRBV20-1,TRBJ1-5,CSARTHRGKNDQPQHF
TRBV7-2,TRBJ2-1,CASSLGSGLVTHEQFF
TRBV7-8,TRBJ1-5,CASSLEEGSQPQHF
TRBV12-3/TRBV12-4,TRBJ2-5,CASSFGDYYQETQYF
TRBV15,TRBJ1-1,CATSKVDRVITEAFF
TRBV7-9,TRBJ2-7,CASSLADYEQYF
TRBV25-1,TRBJ1-6,CASSIQGLGGYSPLHF
TRBV7-9,TRBJ1-1,CASSHLDRVNTEAFF
TRBV12-3/TRBV12-4,TRBJ2-7,CASSWSGSTYEQYF
TRBV14,TRBJ1-1,CASSQENRGRAFF
TRBV29-1,TRBJ2-2,CSVGGGTNTGELFF
TRBV29-1,TRBJ1-2,CSVEDRWATNYGYTF